This TCR beta chain originates from a study of T-cell reconstitution after alpha-beta-depleted transplantation in children. This CDR3 is 16 amino acids long. CDR1 MGHRA and CDR2 YSYEKL come from the germline V gene. Trimming took 1 base from V and 5 from J; bases not matched to a gene: 5. During its preparation, the TCRbeta library received unique molecular identifiers. TCRdb called the PCR reads again in MiXCR, with one record for every CDR3 protein. In the table there are about 340,000 distinct CDR3 sequences, about a tenth of which are singletons. The chain employs TRBV4-1 and TRBJ2-1; 10 bases line up with TRBD1. Sample: PBMCs from the stem cell graft donor, taken from the stem cell graft. The origin of this receptor is a human donor who donated a stem cell graft to a child with acute lymphoblastic leukemia. The CDR3 loop reads CASSQVGTGAHNEQFF. The CDR3 bases are TGCGCCAGCAGCCAAGTCGGGACAGGGGCGCACAATGAGCAGTTCTTC.